The T cell receptor beta chain described here comes from a study of T cells in women clearing cervical HPV infection. Assay: immunoSEQ multiplex PCR; the TCRdb copy retains only in-frame clones and omits some. The sample is made up of over 30,000 clones, and the top ten hold roughly 1.6% of it. Note on this clone: What it binds is not known.

Whole-study findings and limits: Effector/memory and HPV-specific T cells were not isolated, and association timing is unknown.

The TCR sequence derives from a woman between 18 and 70 years old with a cervical HPV16 infection that either progressed to CIN3+ or cleared (not recorded which). The sequenced sample consisted of blood buffy coat.

The sequenced part of the CDR3 DNA is TGCAGTGCCCCTGGACTAGCGGGGGCGGGTGAG. Amino acids: CSAPGLAGAGE. The full CDR3 sequence reads CSAPGLAGAGEQFF. This sequence joins TRBV20-1 and TRBJ2-1; 13 positions agree with TRBD2. The CDR3 is cut off 3 residues early in the read; its end comes from the germline J gene. Germline lookup yields CDR1 DFQATT and CDR2 SNEGSKA (reference sequence). Losses at the gene ends were 6 bases for V and 9 bases for J; bases not matched to a gene: 8. There are 14 residues in the CDR3.